The rows below give T cell receptor beta chains drawn from one sample of a study of blood T cell repertoires in COVID-19. Profiling relied on immunoSEQ multiplex PCR, and the TCRdb table lists in-frame clones only, not all of them. The data contain hundreds of thousands of clones, roughly 84% of them singletons. The sample consisted of peripheral blood. Every receptor here comes from a human donor in a cohort sampled during active COVID-19. CDR3s include the opening cysteine and the closing phenylalanine or tryptophan. Fields, in order: CDR3 protein, CDR3 DNA, D gene, CDR3 length, clone size, J gene, V gene. A D gene is named only where the DNA matches it firmly. Where a row states a size, it is once, few, many or the class of an expanded clone; other rows omit it.

CSASYGGGTDTQYF TGCAGTGCTAGTTACGGAGGGGGCACAGATACGCAGTATTTT . 14 once TRBJ2-3 TRBV20-1
CASSQDRGQGASNQPQHF TGCGCCAGCAGCCAAGATCGGGGACAGGGGGCAAGCAATCAGCCCCAGCATTTT TRBD1 18 . TRBJ1-5 TRBV4-1
CASSSTGGEKLFF TGCGCCAGCAGTTCGACAGGGGGTGAAAAACTGTTTTTT TRBD1 13 . TRBJ1-4 TRBV5-1
CASSPPGINTGELFF TGTGCCAGCAGCCCGCCGGGGATAAACACCGGGGAGCTGTTTTTT . 15 . TRBJ2-2 TRBV11-1
CASSSGGSQETQYF TGTGCCAGCAGTTCCGGCGGGTCCCAAGAGACCCAGTACTTC . 14 . TRBJ2-5 TRBV28
CATSSPGGSSYEQYF TGTGCCACCAGCTCACCAGGGGGTTCTAGCTACGAGCAGTACTTC TRBD1 15 . TRBJ2-7 TRBV15
CASSSPTGGIGYGYTF TGTGCCAGCAGTTCACCCACAGGGGGCATAGGGTATGGCTACACCTTC TRBD1 16 . TRBJ1-2 TRBV28
CASTEGGSGDYEQYF TGTGCCAGCACCGAAGGGGGTAGCGGGGACTACGAGCAGTACTTC TRBD2 15 . TRBJ2-7 TRBV6-5
CASSTGRSNTEAFF TGTGCCAGCAGCACCGGGAGGTCGAACACTGAAGCTTTCTTT . 14 . TRBJ1-1 TRBV11-3
CASSSDRPTDTQYF TGCGCCAGCAGCTCCGACAGACCCACAGATACGCAGTATTTT . 14 . TRBJ2-3 TRBV5-1
CASSQVRAYEQYF TGTGCCAGCAGCCAAGTCCGCGCCTACGAGCAGTACTTC . 13 . TRBJ2-7 TRBV5-6
CASSPSSEETQYF TGTGCCAGCTCACCGTCGAGTGAAGAGACCCAGTACTTC . 13 . TRBJ2-5 TRBV18
CASSLGGLYEQYF TGTGCCAGCAGCTTGGGAGGCCTCTACGAGCAGTACTTC . 13 . TRBJ2-7 TRBV5-4
CASSQGQTGSETQYF TGTGCCAGCAGCCAGGGACAGACTGGTTCGGAGACCCAGTACTTC TRBD1 15 . TRBJ2-5 TRBV11-3
CAIRDRRETQYF TGTGCCATTCGGGACAGGCGGGAGACCCAGTACTTC TRBD1 12 . TRBJ2-5 TRBV15
CASSQDRLAGSHEQYF TGTGCCAGCAGCCAAGATCGGCTAGCGGGGTCCCACGAGCAGTACTTC TRBD2 16 once TRBJ2-7 TRBV3-1/TRBV3-2
CASSLNSGSYNEQFF TGTGCCAGCAGCTTAAATTCAGGATCCTACAATGAGCAGTTCTTC . 15 . TRBJ2-1 TRBV7-9
CASSSGIYGYTF TGTGCCAGCAGTTCGGGGATCTATGGCTACACCTTC . 12 . TRBJ1-2 TRBV12-3/TRBV12-4
CASSEGQQGLYEQYF TGTGCCAGCAGTGAAGGACAACAGGGGCTCTACGAGCAGTACTTC TRBD1 15 . TRBJ2-7 TRBV6-1
CASSPDRVNEQYF TGCGCCAGCAGCCCAGACAGGGTTAACGAGCAGTACTTC TRBD1 13 once TRBJ2-7 TRBV5-1